This TCR beta chain originates from a study of cytomegalovirus exposure and HLA in healthy donors (dated by TCRdb to 2016 to 2017). Context from the whole study: In an earlier analysis of 587 of the donors, 276 Gb of sequence data and 100 million or so unique TCR beta sequences from about 179 million T cells were reported. An early release that covered 640 HLA-typed donors contained about 290 gigabases of sequencing data and 85 million to 100 million unique TCR sequences. Among the roughly 400 genotyped donors, more than 70% belonged to the genetic ancestry cluster associated with self-reported Caucasian donors. The study was designed to test whether signatures of past pathogen exposure could be identified by cataloging public T cell receptors. Using immunosequencing, the study profiled T cell repertoires from 640 or so subjects and related those repertoires to cytomegalovirus serostatus. In addition to the first cohort of around 670 subjects, a separate validation cohort of 130 or so different subjects was used. To predict cytomegalovirus infection status, the study combined high-throughput TCR immunosequencing, statistical association of individual TCRs with disease status, and machine learning. To study patterns of TCR occurrence, a later analysis re-analyzed previously published TCR beta repertoires from 500 to 850 donors and added high-resolution HLA genotyping. Rather than using new phenotypic data, the later analysis identified candidate immune exposures from TCR beta sequences and from how often those sequences occurred across donors. In an earlier analysis of several hundred of the donors, high-throughput TCR beta sequencing was used to judge whether each TCR beta V gene segment behaved as functional or pseudogenic. Alongside the repertoire data, information on donor age, sex, ethnicity and CMV serostatus was compiled. A later genetic analysis used genome-wide SNP genotypes for about 65% of the roughly 670 donors, treating that subset as a discovery cohort. Every discovery cohort repertoire had been produced on one sequencing platform. HLA typing included class I and class II loci at four-digit resolution. The number of donors typed differed by locus, with roughly 620-640 for A, B, C, DRB1 and DQB1, roughly 550 for DQA1, some 570 for DPA1, and 400 to 490 for DPB1. About five DR-DQ haplotypes were treated as single units for association and clustering because of strong linkage in the cohort. On average, around 200,000 unique TCR beta nucleotide sequences were sequenced per donor among a few hundred genotyped donors of the cohort, with roughly 19% of those sequences being non-productive.

Concerning this clone itself: Its antigen is currently not known. Base qualities are not recorded, but no much larger clone differs from it by a single base.

The research as a whole found: Only TCR beta chains were sequenced in this cohort, and the absence of alpha or paired-chain data limited detectable features. In a later analysis, HLA-associated TCR beta chains showed more clonal expansion and lower generation probabilities than non-associated chains that were equally common. In a later analysis, over 15,000 TCR beta sequences were associated with specific HLA alleles at a false discovery rate of 0.05. In an earlier analysis of approximately 590 of the donors, most TCR beta V segments were observed in productive rearrangements about 87% or about 30% of the time, broadly matching IMGT annotations. Compared with the approximately 710-donor mean, donors in an Asian-associated ancestry cluster had fewer N-insertions in productive TCRs, according to a later genetic analysis. While some public TCRs were present in many individuals, most TCR sequences turned up only very rarely across donors. About 17 rarely observed V segments, including chromosome 9 orphons, were excluded from the earlier analysis of a few hundred of the donors because counts were too low. The only immune exposure information available for the cohort was CMV serostatus. In a later analysis, most CMV-associated TCR beta chains were found to appear HLA-restricted, with HLA associations seemingly driven largely by CMV exposure. In the study, 150 to 200 TCR beta chains were listed as associated with cytomegalovirus. Cytomegalovirus status was reported to be diagnosed by the classifier with high specificity and sensitivity in both the original and validation cohorts. A further reported finding was that TCR beta sequences accurately predicted the HLA-A and HLA-B alleles for most subjects in the first cohort. Sequencing depth was assumed to be roughly uniform across donors in the presence/absence analyses, though that assumption may not hold. A later analysis found that TCR association rates varied across HLA loci, with DRB1 alleles showing the most associated TCRs and HLA-C alleles the fewest. Several of the top co-occurrence clusters appeared to be linked to parvovirus B19, influenza, CMV and Epstein-Barr virus, according to a later analysis. An association between a missense DCLRE1C variant and V-gene and J-gene trimming of TCR beta chains was found in a later genetic analysis and replicated in an independent cohort. In vitro tests confirmed that three of the cytomegalovirus-associated TCR beta chains recognize cytomegalovirus antigens. Strong co-occurrence of HLA alleles, especially DR and DQ, made assigning TCR associations to individual alleles difficult. HLA typing was unavailable for some donors at each locus, so association tests used only the typed subset. It was suggested by the authors that the approach could potentially be generalized to other disease states and immunological phenotypes. The sequencing pipeline was judged likely to have produced a cluster of highly shared sequence variants as a technical artifact. Linkage disequilibrium might explain the correlated functional status among segregating V segments, but an unknown experimental factor could not be excluded. Some IMGT-functional V segments, including TRBV6-2 and TRBV6-3, could not be distinguished by the 87-base-pair reads and were therefore excluded.

The cohort consisted of 666 healthy bone marrow donors. At the time of sampling, every cohort member was nominally healthy, though immune exposures that went unrecorded were likely present. The donor tested CMV seronegative, placing the donor among the 350 to 400 seronegative members of the cohort. Each donor provided a peripheral blood sample, and peripheral blood mononuclear cells were used for TCR beta sequencing. The Qiagen DNeasy Blood Extraction Kit was used to extract genomic DNA from the blood cell samples. From a lookup of the germline V gene, CDR1 and CDR2 are MRHNA and SNTAGT. The germline V end is reduced by 10 bases and the J end by 6 bases; junction bases left unmatched: 11. The CDR3 numbers 14 residues from cysteine through phenylalanine. Only the CDR3 portion is preserved as DNA: 42 bases, with reading frame beginning at the first base. The library relied on the immunoSEQ multiplex PCR assay. A mixture of 60 forward primers for TCR Vbeta segments and 13 reverse primers for TCR Jbeta segments was used in the multiplex PCR. Amplification of the CDR3 region of rearranged TCR beta genes was performed with a multiplex PCR assay on genomic DNA. The amplified TCR beta libraries were sequenced on the Illumina HiSeq System as 87-base-pair reads. The published analysis was carried out like this. A later analysis counted tens of millions of unique TCR beta chains across the 670 or so repertoires, and some 11 million of these chains were shared by at least two donors. To remove PCR and sequencing errors, raw reads were error-corrected and collapsed into unique sequences using a nearest-neighbor algorithm that merged closely related sequences. To assign V, D and J gene segments, CDR3 sequences were aligned to IMGT reference sequences. For a sequence to be retained, a match of at least six nucleotides was required to both a V gene segment and a J gene segment. Rearrangements were classified as productive when the CDR3 lacked stop codons and remained in frame with V and J, and all other rearrangements were classified as non-productive. Following IMGT convention, CDR3 was defined as the stretch from the second conserved V-encoded cysteine up to the conserved J-encoded phenylalanine. Sequences without an unambiguous match to a single V gene segment were excluded from the earlier analysis of 500 to 700 of the donors. In an earlier analysis of 587 of the donors, V segments were called functional above 56.7% productive rearrangements and were called segregating when the between-donor standard deviation exceeded 5%. A statistical classification framework was developed to diagnose cytomegalovirus status using the catalog of TCR beta chain sequences. V and J gene assignment, in a later analysis, came from comparing TCR nucleotide sequences with IMGT/GENE-DB human TR gene sequences. The TCRdist pipeline was used in a later analysis to assign CDR3 sequences and most-parsimonious VDJ recombination scenarios. In a later analysis, each TCR beta chain was defined by its CDR3 amino acid sequence together with its V-gene family, and reads lacking a unique V-gene family were excluded. To address suspected cross-contamination and a sequencing artifact, a later analysis removed approximately 600 highly shared, low-generation-probability nucleotide sequences. In a later analysis, a clonal expansion index for each public chain was calculated from normalized within-repertoire ranks of inferred template counts. In a later analysis, generation probabilities were computed with a VDJ recombination model fitted to out-of-frame rearrangements, and the resulting probabilities were checked against IGoR. In a later analysis, TCR-TCR, TCR-HLA and TCR-CMV co-occurrence was scored with hypergeometric tests, and a repertoire-size bias correction was applied to TCR pairs. A later analysis estimated false discovery rates by permuting HLA or CMV assignments 20 times. In a later analysis, co-occurring TCRs were grouped with DBSCAN, and TCRdist sequence similarity was added when clustering was performed within HLA-allele-positive subsets. Co-occurrence clustering excluded repertoires with fewer than 30,000 or more than 120,000 public chains, plus five with anomalous nucleotide sharing. TCRdb carries this immuneACCESS record with in-frame sequences only. Its versions omit some clonotypes, under half of them owing to an unresolved V gene in the studies checked, with the rest unexplained. V and J calls and clone size are those listed in that table; D and trimming were worked out from the DNA. The sample table holds about 88,000 clones, of which 80% to 90% were seen once. The ten largest make up about 2.5% of the sample.

The sequence was collected from a man between 18 and 29 years old in good health and CMV-seronegative. This chain joins TRBV6-4 to TRBJ2-2, and 7 junctional nucleotides match TRBD1. The sample taken for sequencing was PBMCs. The nucleotide sequence reads as follows: TGTGCCAACCAAGTCAGGGGGACCCCCGGGGAGCTGTTTTTT. This encodes CANQVRGTPGELFF.